A selection of T cell receptor beta chains follows, all from one sample in a study of T cells after yellow fever vaccination. One entry per CDR3 protein results from TCRdb running MiXCR on the 5' RACE reads. The sample carries 550,000 or so distinct CDR3 sequences, over 15% recorded once. The starting material was PBMCs, obtained 15 days after the yellow fever booster vaccination. All receptors come from a man younger than 45 who received the YFV17D yellow fever vaccine. Both conserved end residues are part of each CDR3. D genes are given only for firm matches. Size tells how often a clone was seen (once, few, many) or the class of an expanded clone, and some rows leave it out.

CDR3 DNA	CDR3 protein	V gene	D gene	clone size	J gene
TGTGCCAGCAGCCTACCCCCAGGGACTACTGCTGAGCAGTTCTTC	CASSLPPGTTAEQFF	TRBV7-2	TRBD2	.	TRBJ2-1
TGTGCCAGCAGCCCCTCCGGGACAGGGGTGGCCGAGCAGTACTTC	CASSPSGTGVAEQYF	TRBV5-6	TRBD1	.	TRBJ2-7
TGTGCCAGCAGTTTGCCGGGACAGGGGGCATTAGATACGCAGTATTTT	CASSLPGQGALDTQYF	TRBV6-5	TRBD1	many	TRBJ2-3
TGTGCCAGCAGCCCCCCCCTACTAGCGGGCTACGAGCAGTACTTC	CASSPPLLAGYEQYF	TRBV7-9	TRBD2	few	TRBJ2-7
TGTGCCAGCAGCTTAGGAGTGCTAGCGGGGATTCAGAATGAGCAGTTCTTC	CASSLGVLAGIQNEQFF	TRBV7-2	TRBD2	few	TRBJ2-1
TGCGCCAGCAGCCAAGTCGTTAGCCGAGCCTACGAGCAGTACTTC	CASSQVVSRAYEQYF	TRBV4-3	.	.	TRBJ2-7
TGTGCCATCAGTGAGGGACTAGCGGGGGCAGAGACCCAGTACTTC	CAISEGLAGAETQYF	TRBV10-3	TRBD2	few	TRBJ2-5
TGTGCCAGCAGTTTCTCGGGGCGGAACTATGGCTACACCTTC	CASSFSGRNYGYTF	TRBV12-3/TRBV12-4	.	few	TRBJ1-2
TGTGCCAGCAAAAGGGGTACAGGGGGGGGAGATACGCAGTATTTT	CASKRGTGGGDTQYF	TRBV6-1	.	few	TRBJ2-3
TGTGCCAGCAGACATCACCTAGGGCCAGGGTTCAACGAGCAGTACTTC	CASRHHLGPGFNEQYF	TRBV7-2	.	few	TRBJ2-7
TGTGCCAGCAGCTCGAACAGGGAAGGGTCTCAGCCCCAGCATTTT	CASSSNREGSQPQHF	TRBV7-2	.	.	TRBJ1-5
TGCGCCAGCAGTCAAACTCAGCCCCAGCATTTT	CASSQTQPQHF	TRBV23-1	.	.	TRBJ1-5
TGTGCATACTTAGCGGGTATCCTCACCGGGGAGCTGTTTTTT	CAYLAGILTGELFF	TRBV30	TRBD2	many	TRBJ2-2
TGTGCCCTCGCCGTGAGGCCGGACTCCCCGGGGGAGCAGTTCTTC	CALAVRPDSPGEQFF	TRBV7-9	.	few	TRBJ2-1
TGTGCCACCAGTGTCGAGTCGGGACACCACAATGAGCAGTTCTTC	CATSVESGHHNEQFF	TRBV24-1	.	few	TRBJ2-1
TGTGCCAGCAGCCTTCGGCGGGGAAGCCGGCCCGAGCAGTACTTC	CASSLRRGSRPEQYF	TRBV13	.	few	TRBJ2-7
TGCAGTGCCCATGGTTCGGATGGGTACGAGCAGTACTTC	CSAHGSDGYEQYF	TRBV20-1	.	.	TRBJ2-7
TGTGCCAGCCGTTCTCCCGGGACTAGCGGGAGGGAGGTCGGGGAGCTGTTTTTT	CASRSPGTSGREVGELFF	TRBV6-2/TRBV6-3	TRBD2	.	TRBJ2-2
TGTGCCAGCAGCATCAGACTAGCGGGGGAGAGTACGCAGTATTTT	CASSIRLAGESTQYF	TRBV7-2	TRBD2	.	TRBJ2-3
TGTGCCAGCAGAAAAACAGTCCGCCAGGGCTGGGTTTTT	CASRKTVRQGWVF	TRBV21-1	.	.	TRBJ1-4
TGTGCCAGCAGCCAAGACGCTAGCGGGAGGTTGTTTGGTGAGCAGTTCTTC	CASSQDASGRLFGEQFF	TRBV14	TRBD2	.	TRBJ2-1
TGTGCCAGCAGTTCCCGGGACCTCATTAAAATTGAGCAGTTCTTC	CASSSRDLIKIEQFF	TRBV6-5	.	few	TRBJ2-1
TGTGCCATCAGTGGTAGGACAGATTCTTACGAGCAGTACTTC	CAISGRTDSYEQYF	TRBV10-3	.	.	TRBJ2-7
TGCGCCAGCAGCCCCCGGGACAGGGGACATGGCTACACCTTC	CASSPRDRGHGYTF	TRBV4-3	TRBD1	.	TRBJ1-2
TGTGCCAGCAGACCCAACCTAGCGGGAGGGCCTGACGGGGAGCTGTTTTTT	CASRPNLAGGPDGELFF	TRBV6-1	TRBD2	.	TRBJ2-2
TGTGCCAGTACCATGGGCAGATACAATGAGCAGTTCTTC	CASTMGRYNEQFF	TRBV19	.	few	TRBJ2-1
TGTGCCACCAGCAGGGAGCTAGCGGGAGCGCTCAAAAACATTCAGTACTTC	CATSRELAGALKNIQYF	TRBV15	TRBD2	.	TRBJ2-4
TGTGCCAGCAGCGACGGGACAGCGGTATTGCGCAATCAGCCCCAGCATTTT	CASSDGTAVLRNQPQHF	TRBV27	TRBD1	few	TRBJ1-5
TGTGCCTGGAGTGTACTAGCCCTCACAGATACGCAGTATTTT	CAWSVLALTDTQYF	TRBV30	.	.	TRBJ2-3
TGTGCCAGCAGTTTACGGACAGGGGGTGTAGTAGATACGCAGTATTTT	CASSLRTGGVVDTQYF	TRBV12-3/TRBV12-4	TRBD1	.	TRBJ2-3
TGTGCCAGCATGGATGATGGGGGGACGGGCGAGCAGTACTTC	CASMDDGGTGEQYF	TRBV25-1	.	few	TRBJ2-7
TGCAGTGCTAGAGATAAAAAGGGGACAGGGGCCTACGAGCAGTACTTC	CSARDKKGTGAYEQYF	TRBV20-1	TRBD1	few	TRBJ2-7
TGTGCCAGCAGTTACCGGGACAGGGAGTATGGCTACACCTTC	CASSYRDREYGYTF	TRBV6-5	TRBD1	.	TRBJ1-2
TGTGCCAGCAGTGCTACAGGGGATGAAGCCTTCTTT	CASSATGDEAFF	TRBV7-6	TRBD1	few	TRBJ1-1
TGTGCCAGCAGCGGCGTAAGTTCGGGAGATACGCAGTATTTT	CASSGVSSGDTQYF	TRBV6-1	.	.	TRBJ2-3
TGTGCCACCAGTGCAAAACAGGGAAGAGGGGGCTACACCTTC	CATSAKQGRGGYTF	TRBV24-1	.	few	TRBJ1-2
TGCGCCAGCAGCGCCACTCCGGGACAATCGGCCAACGTCCTGACTTTC	CASSATPGQSANVLTF	TRBV5-1	.	few	TRBJ2-6
TGCAGCGTAGAAACCGGGACCTCGCCAGATACGCAGTATTTT	CSVETGTSPDTQYF	TRBV29-1	.	few	TRBJ2-3
TGTGCCAGCAGCTTGGCCGGGTCCAACAGAATGGAGCAGTACTTC	CASSLAGSNRMEQYF	TRBV5-5	.	.	TRBJ2-7